This T cell receptor (beta chain) emerged from a study of regulatory T cells in long-lasting Graves disease. Study overall: The definition of persistent Graves' disease was over 5 years of antithyroid drugs with positive TSH receptor antibodies. Study-wide points: TRBV28, TRBJ1-2 and TRBJ2-5 emerged as the favored segments in persistent disease. Persistent-disease Graves' patients showed less TCR diversity than new cases.

The CDR3 is 15 amino acids. Germline lookup yields CDR1 DFQATT and CDR2 SNEGSKA (reference sequence). Between the trimmed V and J ends, which lost 0 bases and 5 bases, there was a span of 17 bases. A remark on this clonotype: Its antigen is not identified.

Relying on iRepertoire HTBI primers and Arm-PCR of CDR3 regions, the team built TCR beta libraries. MiXCR, applied by TCRdb to the multiplex PCR reads, yields one record per CDR3 protein. The sample holds some 440,000 distinct CDR3 sequences, less than 25% seen once. Time point specified: persistent/refractory GD, antithyroid drugs over 5 years with positive TRAb. Generation of the TCR library employed RNA extracted from PBMCs. The patient group derived from an endocrinology department in Xi'an, China. The sequences come from peripheral blood mononuclear cells (PBMCs), collected when the disease was refractory, from a patient treated with antithyroid drugs. The chain uses TRBV20-1 and TRBJ2-7, with D hard to call. The source is a female donor with Graves disease. The CDR3 loop reads CSARDPFGDAHEQYF. DNA for the CDR3: TGCAGTGCTAGAGATCCTTTCGGTGACGCCCACGAGCAGTACTTC.